Listed below are T cell receptor beta chains from one sample, sequenced in a study of beta chain features in type 1 diabetes. Sequencing was performed with immunoSEQ multiplex PCR; in TCRdb, only in-frame clones are kept and a portion is missing. This sample has 220,000 or so clones, with 55% to 70% found just once. Input material: naive CD4+ T cells from blood. The origin of the receptors is a man aged 25-45 years in good health. The CDR3 runs from the conserved cysteine through the conserved F or W. The D gene is left open where the match is weak. The listing skips clone size in some rows; elsewhere it reads once, few, many or a size class.

cdr3_aa,cdr3_nt,j_call,d_call,clone_size,cdr3_length,v_call
CASSLPSGRPTGELFF,TGCGCCAGCAGCCTACCTAGCGGGAGGCCCACCGGGGAGCTGTTTTTT,TRBJ2-2,TRBD2,-,16,TRBV5-1
CASTPWGFRYGYTF,TGTGCCAGCACCCCTTGGGGGTTCCGCTATGGCTACACCTTC,TRBJ1-2,-,-,14,TRBV21-1
CASRTPGLADSYNEQFF,TGTGCCAGCAGGACCCCGGGACTAGCGGACTCCTACAATGAGCAGTTCTTC,TRBJ2-1,TRBD2,few,17,TRBV28
CASKGGYGGTKNIQYF,TGTGCCAGCAAAGGGGGCTACGGAGGGACCAAAAACATTCAGTACTTC,TRBJ2-4,-,few,16,TRBV7-2
CASSLRGTGANVLTF,TGTGCCAGCAGCTTACGGGGAACCGGGGCCAACGTCCTGACTTTC,TRBJ2-6,-,-,15,TRBV7-2
CASSLAGQRETYEQYF,TGTGCCAGCAGCTTGGCCGGCCAGCGGGAGACCTACGAGCAGTACTTC,TRBJ2-7,TRBD2,once,16,TRBV5-6
CSVATGSSYNEQFF,TGCAGCGTCGCTACAGGTTCCTCCTACAATGAGCAGTTCTTC,TRBJ2-1,-,-,14,TRBV29-1
CASSKDGHTSTDTQYF,TGTGCCAGCAGCAAGGACGGACACACTAGCACAGATACGCAGTATTTT,TRBJ2-3,-,-,16,TRBV7-6
CSAGPSSYEQYF,TGCAGCGCCGGCCCGAGCTCCTACGAGCAGTACTTC,TRBJ2-7,-,few,12,TRBV29-1
CASAVGEVSTDTQYF,TGTGCCAGCGCCGTGGGGGAGGTGAGCACAGATACGCAGTATTTT,TRBJ2-3,-,-,15,TRBV4-2
CASSVLAGGLTDTQYF,TGTGCCAGCAGTGTACTAGCGGGGGGGCTCACAGATACGCAGTATTTT,TRBJ2-3,TRBD2,-,16,TRBV6-1
CASSEGTGYNEQFF,TGTGCCAGCAGTGAGGGGACAGGATACAATGAGCAGTTCTTC,TRBJ2-1,TRBD1,-,14,TRBV6-1
CASSSGELNTQYF,TGTGCCAGCAGCTCGGGTGAATTGAATACGCAGTATTTT,TRBJ2-3,-,-,13,TRBV7-2